This T cell receptor (beta chain) is drawn from a study of blood T cells in healthy people across ages. The V gene's germline CDR1 is SQVTM and CDR2 ANQGSEA. Between the trimmed V and J ends, which lost 8 bases and 8 bases, there was a span of 9 bases. There are 9 residues in the CDR3. Using a J-beta primer mix together with a sample-barcoded 5' primer, a second PCR was run for about 6 to 12 cycles. Sequencing yielded, for each sample, at least 3 million paired-end reads carrying CDR3. Each CDR3 protein is one row after TCRdb ran MiXCR on the 5' RACE reads. This sample carries hundreds of thousands of distinct CDR3 sequences, 55% to 65% of them seen once, and the ten largest clones take about 27%.

What was sequenced was blood. The chain joins TRBV29-1 to TRBJ1-2; D ambiguous. The sequence was collected from a man aged 25 to 40 in good health. The DNA of the CDR3 is TGCAGCTTCAGCCAGGGCTACACCTTC. Translating gives CSFSQGYTF.